The rows below give T cell receptor beta chains drawn from one sample of a study of T-cell reconstitution after alpha-beta-depleted transplantation in children. TCRdb independently ran MiXCR on the PCR reads; one entry per CDR3 protein. The sample carries over 300,000 distinct CDR3 sequences, about a tenth recorded once. Sequenced here: PBMCs from the stem cell graft donor, sampled from the stem cell graft. These receptors were taken from a human donor who donated a stem cell graft to a child with acute lymphoblastic leukemia. CDR3s include the opening cysteine and the closing phenylalanine or tryptophan. The D gene is left open where the match is weak. A clone size is listed for some rows: how often the clone was seen (once, few, many), or a class if it is expanded.

>NA|NA|TRBV18|TRBJ2-1
TGTGCCAGCTCATTGACTAGTGGGAGTTGGAATGAGCAGTTCTTC
CASSLTSGSWNEQFF
>TRBD2|NA|TRBV28|TRBJ2-5
TGTGCCAGCAGTCCCATATGGGGTAGCGGGGCCGAGACCCAGTACTTC
CASSPIWGSGAETQYF
>NA|NA|TRBV6-2/TRBV6-3|TRBJ1-3
TGTGCCAGCAGTCGGGGGAGCTCTGGAAACACCATATATTTT
CASSRGSSGNTIYF
>TRBD1|few|TRBV28|TRBJ2-7
TGTGCCGGACAGGACAGGGGTAACTACGAGCAGTACTTC
CAGQDRGNYEQYF
>NA|few|TRBV20-1|TRBJ2-5
TGCAGTGCCCTGCGGGGCCAACGGACCCAGTACTTC
CSALRGQRTQYF
>TRBD2|once|TRBV7-6|TRBJ2-3
TGTTCCAGCAGCTTAGCGGGCGGGATTGGCACAGATACGCAGTATTTT
CSSSLAGGIGTDTQYF
>NA|few|TRBV20-1|TRBJ2-1
TGCAGTGCTAAACTAGCCTATGAGCAGTTCTTC
CSAKLAYEQFF
>NA|NA|TRBV7-9|TRBJ1-4
TGTGCCAGCAGCTTGAGGGGGGATGAAAAACTGTTTTTT
CASSLRGDEKLFF
>NA|NA|TRBV5-1|TRBJ2-1
TGCGCCAGCAGCGGCCCCCGCGAGCAGTTCTTC
CASSGPREQFF
>TRBD2|few|TRBV18|TRBJ2-7
TGTGCCAGCTCACAGCTAGCGGGTATCTCCTACGAGCAGTACTTC
CASSQLAGISYEQYF
>NA|many|TRBV27|TRBJ2-1
TGTGCCAGCAGTTTATACTCTTACAATGAGCAGTTCTTC
CASSLYSYNEQFF
>NA|NA|TRBV7-9|TRBJ2-1
TGTGCCAGCAGCTTTAGGGGGGGGAAGGACAATGAGCAGTTCTTC
CASSFRGGKDNEQFF
>TRBD2|NA|TRBV18|TRBJ2-1
TGTGCCAGCTCACCAACTCTAGCGGGAGGGCCGATTGAGCAGTTCTTC
CASSPTLAGGPIEQFF
>NA|few|TRBV10-3|TRBJ1-1
TGTGCCATCAAACAGGGGAACACTGAAGCTTTCTTT
CAIKQGNTEAFF
>NA|NA|TRBV15|TRBJ2-7
TGTGCCACCAGCAGAGATCGGGGTCTCGAGCAGTACTTC
CATSRDRGLEQYF
>TRBD2|NA|TRBV28|TRBJ2-1
TGTGCCAGCAGTTTAGGCGGGAGGGCCTCGGGAAATGAGCAGTTCTTC
CASSLGGRASGNEQFF
>NA|few|TRBV5-1|TRBJ1-1
TGCGCCAGCAGCACTAAGGATGAAGCTTTCTTT
CASSTKDEAFF
>TRBD2|few|TRBV20-1|TRBJ2-7
TGCAGTGCTAGAGATCAAGCGGGAGTTGACGAGCAGTACTTC
CSARDQAGVDEQYF
>NA|NA|TRBV2|TRBJ1-1
TGTGCCAGCAGTGAATTGGAGGGGAACACTGAAGCTTTCTTT
CASSELEGNTEAFF
>NA|NA|TRBV7-9|TRBJ2-1
TGTGCCAGCAGCTTAGTTTCGGGAGTGGGCTACAATGAGCAGTTCTTC
CASSLVSGVGYNEQFF
>NA|NA|TRBV6-2/TRBV6-3|TRBJ1-5
TGTGCCAGCAGGAACAGCGGGTATAGCAATCAGCCCCAGCATTTT
CASRNSGYSNQPQHF
>TRBD1|NA|TRBV4-3|TRBJ1-1
TGCGCCAGCAGCCAAGACAGGGACAGGACGAACACTGAAGCTTTCTTT
CASSQDRDRTNTEAFF
>NA|few|TRBV29-1|TRBJ2-7
TGCAGCGTTGATTCGGGGGCTTCTACCTACGAGCAGTACTTC
CSVDSGASTYEQYF
>NA|few|TRBV29-1|TRBJ2-7
TGCAGCGTTGAAGATCTAGGAGGGAGCGAGCAGTACTTC
CSVEDLGGSEQYF
>TRBD2|NA|TRBV7-2|TRBJ2-3
TGTGCCAGTGCCGGGACTAGCGGGAGGGATACGCAGTATTTT
CASAGTSGRDTQYF
>TRBD2|NA|TRBV7-2|TRBJ2-5
TGTGCCAGCAGCCCCCGGGTAGCGGGAGGAGGAGAGACCCAGTACTTC
CASSPRVAGGGETQYF